This T cell receptor (beta chain) was documented in a study of blood T cell repertoires in COVID-19. With 4 bases clipped from V and 2 bases from J, the junction kept 2 bases outside the gene matches. Per the germline V gene, CDR1 is SEHNR and CDR2 is FQNEAQ (reference sequence). This CDR3 contains 14 residues. Here immunoSEQ multiplex PCR was the method, and the copy in TCRdb shows in-frame clones only, minus some. The profile shows fewer than 200,000 clones, less than 85% of them singletons. Sequencing used peripheral blood. The chain has TRBV7-9 and TRBJ1-3, with TRBD1 matching over 7 bases. This receptor was obtained from a human donor with acute or convalescent COVID-19. The donor label of this sample is uncertain. CDR3: CASSSQGAGNTIYF. The DNA of the CDR3 is TGTGCCAGCAGCTCCCAGGGGGCTGGAAACACCATATATTTT. The whole variable domain, remainder taken from reference TRBV7-9 and TRBJ1-3, is DTGVSQNPRHKITKRGQNVTFRCDPISEHNRLYWYRQTLGQGPEFLTYFQNEAQLEKSRLLSDRFSAERPKGSFSTLEIQRTEQGDSAMYLCASSSQGAGNTIYFGEGSWLTVV.